The TCR beta chain described here comes from a study of T cell repertoires in cytomegalovirus infection. Findings and caveats of the study: In two of eight donors, the top clonotype was HLA-C-restricted CMV-specific. Summed public TCR beta family frequency identified CMV carriers bearing the relevant HLA.

Notes on this clonotype: Antigen specificity is unknown.

CDR1 is SQVTM, CDR2 ANQGSEA, per germline. Unmatched junction bases numbered 12, after V lost 4 bases and J lost 3 bases. This CDR3 is built from 15 residues. One entry per CDR3 protein results from TCRdb running MiXCR on the reads. The data show 70,000 or so distinct CDR3 sequences, 25% to 30% seen once. The sequencing used CD8+ T cells from cultured PBMCs, collected from culture after CMV antigen stimulation. The chain carries TRBV29-1 and TRBJ2-7; 7 bases are a match to TRBD1. This clonotype was obtained from a human donor in good health (CMV status not recorded). Some clones in this sample may be carry-over from other donors' samples. This chain's CDR3 is CSVVGVEYRGYEQYF. CDR3 DNA sequence: TGCAGCGTTGTCGGGGTTGAATACAGGGGCTACGAGCAGTACTTC.